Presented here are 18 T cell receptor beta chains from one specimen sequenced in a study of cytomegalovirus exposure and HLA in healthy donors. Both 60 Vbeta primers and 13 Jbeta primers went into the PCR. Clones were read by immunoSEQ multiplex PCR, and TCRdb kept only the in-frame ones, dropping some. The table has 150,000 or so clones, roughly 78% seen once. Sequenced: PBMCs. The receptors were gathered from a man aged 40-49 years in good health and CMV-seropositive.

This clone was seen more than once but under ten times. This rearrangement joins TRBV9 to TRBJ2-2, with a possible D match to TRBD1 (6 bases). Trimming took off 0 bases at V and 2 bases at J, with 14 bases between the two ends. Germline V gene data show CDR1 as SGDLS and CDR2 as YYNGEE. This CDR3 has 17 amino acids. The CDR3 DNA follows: TGTGCCAGCAGCGTAGGAAACAGGGCCCTTAACACCGGGGAGCTGTTTTTT. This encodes CASSVGNRALNTGELFF.

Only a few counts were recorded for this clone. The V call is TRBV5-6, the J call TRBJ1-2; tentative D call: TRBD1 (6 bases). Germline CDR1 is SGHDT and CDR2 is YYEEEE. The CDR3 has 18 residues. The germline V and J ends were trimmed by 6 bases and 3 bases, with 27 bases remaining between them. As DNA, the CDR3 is TGTGCCAGCATCCCAGTCCGGGCAGGGAAAGGGGGTGACTATGGCTACACCTTC. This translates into CASIPVRAGKGGDYGYTF.

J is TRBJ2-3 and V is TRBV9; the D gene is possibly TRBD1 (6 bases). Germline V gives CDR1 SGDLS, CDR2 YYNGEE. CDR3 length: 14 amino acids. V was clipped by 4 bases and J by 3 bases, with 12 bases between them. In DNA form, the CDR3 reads TGTGCCAGCAGCCAGGCAGGGGCGACAGATACGCAGTATTTT. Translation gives CASSQAGATDTQYF. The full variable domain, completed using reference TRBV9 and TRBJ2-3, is DSGVTQTPKHLITATGQRVTLRCSPRSGDLSVYWYQQSLDQGLQFLIQYYNGEERAKGNILERFSAQQFPDLHSELNLSSLELGDSALYFCASSQAGATDTQYFGPGTRLTVL.

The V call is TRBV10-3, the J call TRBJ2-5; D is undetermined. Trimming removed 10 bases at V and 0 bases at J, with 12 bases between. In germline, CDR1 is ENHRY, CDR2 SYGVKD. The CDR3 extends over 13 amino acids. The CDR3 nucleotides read TGTGCCACTCTTACAGAGTACCAAGAGACCCAGTACTTC. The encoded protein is CATLTEYQETQYF.

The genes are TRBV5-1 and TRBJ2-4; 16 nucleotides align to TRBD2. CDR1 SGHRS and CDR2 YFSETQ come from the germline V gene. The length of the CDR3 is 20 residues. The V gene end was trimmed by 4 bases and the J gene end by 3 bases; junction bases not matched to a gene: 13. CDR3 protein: CASSGGTSGRAFVGKNIQYF. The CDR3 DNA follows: TGCGCCAGCAGCGGAGGGACTAGCGGGAGGGCCTTTGTGGGCAAAAACATTCAGTACTTC.

Here the CDR3 DNA reads TGTGCCAGCAGCTTACGGGCTAGCGGGTATAGCACAGATACGCAGTATTTT. Encoded protein: CASSLRASGYSTDTQYF. The chain has TRBV7-6 and TRBJ2-3, with 8 nucleotides matching TRBD2. CDR1 and CDR2 from the germline V gene are SGHVS and FNYEAQ. V gave up 2 bases and J gave up 0 bases; unmatched junction bases: 7. The CDR3 has 17 amino acids.

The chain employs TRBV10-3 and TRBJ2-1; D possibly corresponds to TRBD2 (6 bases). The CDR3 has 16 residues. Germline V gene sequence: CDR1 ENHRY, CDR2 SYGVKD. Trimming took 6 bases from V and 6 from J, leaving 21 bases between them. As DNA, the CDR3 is TGTGCCATCAGGGAGAATATTCAGGGACTGAGCAATGAGCAGTTCTTC. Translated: CAIRENIQGLSNEQFF.

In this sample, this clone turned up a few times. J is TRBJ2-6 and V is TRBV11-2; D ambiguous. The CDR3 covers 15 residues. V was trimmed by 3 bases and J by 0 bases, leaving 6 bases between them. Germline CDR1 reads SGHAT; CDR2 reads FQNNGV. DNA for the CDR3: TGTGCCAGCAGCTTTTCGGTCTCTGGGGCCAACGTCCTGACTTTC. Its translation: CASSFSVSGANVLTF.

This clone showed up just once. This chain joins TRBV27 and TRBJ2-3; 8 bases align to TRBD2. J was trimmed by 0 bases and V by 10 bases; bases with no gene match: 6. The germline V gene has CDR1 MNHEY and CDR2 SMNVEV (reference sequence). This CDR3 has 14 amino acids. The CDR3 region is CAIRAGVSTDTQYF. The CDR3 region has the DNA TGTGCCATCCGAGCGGGAGTAAGCACAGATACGCAGTATTTT.

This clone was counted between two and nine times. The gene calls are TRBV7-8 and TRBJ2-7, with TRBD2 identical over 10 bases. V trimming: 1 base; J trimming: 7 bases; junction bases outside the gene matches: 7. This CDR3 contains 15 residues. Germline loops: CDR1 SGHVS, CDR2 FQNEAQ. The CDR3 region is CASSLESGRAREQYF. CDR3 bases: TGTGCCAGCAGCTTAGAGAGCGGGAGGGCGAGGGAGCAGTACTTC.

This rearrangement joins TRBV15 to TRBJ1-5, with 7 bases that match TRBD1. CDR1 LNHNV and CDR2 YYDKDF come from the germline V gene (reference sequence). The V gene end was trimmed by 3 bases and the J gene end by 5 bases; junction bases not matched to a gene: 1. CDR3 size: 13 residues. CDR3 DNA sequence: TGTGCCACCAGCAGTACAGGGGATCAGCCCCAGCATTTT. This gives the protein CATSSTGDQPQHF. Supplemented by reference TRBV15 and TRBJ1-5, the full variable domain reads DAMVIQNPRYQVTQFGKPVTLSCSQTLNHNVMYWYQQKSSQAPKLLFHYYDKDFNNEADTPDNFQSRRPNTSFCFLDIRSPGLGDTAMYLCATSSTGDQPQHFGDGTRLSIL.

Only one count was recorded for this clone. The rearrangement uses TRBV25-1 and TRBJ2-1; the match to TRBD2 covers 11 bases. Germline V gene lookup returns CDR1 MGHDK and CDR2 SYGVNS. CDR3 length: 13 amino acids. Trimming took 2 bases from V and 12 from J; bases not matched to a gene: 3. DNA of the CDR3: TGTGCCAGCAGTGAAGTAACTAGCGGGAGGCAGTTCTTC. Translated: CASSEVTSGRQFF.

The CDR3 region is CSGGGGSNEQYF. The CDR3 DNA follows: TGCAGCGGGGGGGGCGGGAGCAACGAGCAGTACTTC. The chain has TRBV29-1 and TRBJ2-7; D is possibly TRBD2 (7 bases). CDR1 SQVTM and CDR2 ANQGSEA come from the germline V gene. Trimming took 7 bases from V and 5 from J, leaving 15 bases between them. The CDR3 consists of 12 residues.

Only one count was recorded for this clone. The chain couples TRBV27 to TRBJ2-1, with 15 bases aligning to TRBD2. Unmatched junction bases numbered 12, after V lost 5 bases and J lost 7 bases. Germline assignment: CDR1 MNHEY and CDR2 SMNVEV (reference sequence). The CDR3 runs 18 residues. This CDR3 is CASSPPIGLAGGINEQFF. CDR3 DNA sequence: TGTGCCAGCAGTCCGCCTATAGGACTAGCGGGAGGGATAAATGAGCAGTTCTTC.

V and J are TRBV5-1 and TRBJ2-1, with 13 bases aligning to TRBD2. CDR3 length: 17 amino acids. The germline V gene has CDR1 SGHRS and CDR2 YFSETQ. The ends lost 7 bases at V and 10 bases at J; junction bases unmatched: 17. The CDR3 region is CASGPGLTSGRAREQFF. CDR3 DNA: TGCGCCAGCGGACCCGGTCTAACTAGCGGGAGGGCCCGGGAGCAGTTCTTC. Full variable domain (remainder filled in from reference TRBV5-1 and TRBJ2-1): KAGVTQTPRYLIKTRGQQVTLSCSPISGHRSVSWYQQTPGQGLQFLFEYFSETQRNKGNFPGRFSGRQFSNSRSEMNVSTLELGDSALYLCASGPGLTSGRAREQFFGPGTRLTVL.

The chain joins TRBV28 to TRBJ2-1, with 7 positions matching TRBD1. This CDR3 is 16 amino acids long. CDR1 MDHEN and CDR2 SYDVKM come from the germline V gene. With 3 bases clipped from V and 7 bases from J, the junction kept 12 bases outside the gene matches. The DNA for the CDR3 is TGTGCCAGCAGTTTCCCCCAACAAGACAGGGTTAATGAGCAGTTCTTC. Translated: CASSFPQQDRVNEQFF.

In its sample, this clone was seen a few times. The CDR3 bases are TGTGCCAGCAGTTCGGGACTCGGATACAATGAGCAGTTCTTC. Protein: CASSSGLGYNEQFF. The genes are TRBV28 and TRBJ2-1; perhaps TRBD2 as D (6 bases). Trimming took 4 bases from V and 4 from J, leaving 11 bases between them. Germline CDR1 reads MDHEN; CDR2 reads SYDVKM. The length of the CDR3 is 14 residues. The full variable domain, with the rest looked up from reference TRBV28 and TRBJ2-1, is DVKVTQSSRYLVKRTGEKVFLECVQDMDHENMFWYRQDPGLGLRLIYFSYDVKMKEKGDIPEGYSVSREKKERFSLILESASTNQTSMYLCASSSGLGYNEQFFGPGTRLTVL.

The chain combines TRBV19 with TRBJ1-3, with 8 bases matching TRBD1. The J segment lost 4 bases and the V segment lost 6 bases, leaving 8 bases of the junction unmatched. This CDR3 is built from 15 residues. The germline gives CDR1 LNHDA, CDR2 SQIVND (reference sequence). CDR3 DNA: TGTGCCAGTAGCGTCATGACAGGGGCCGGAAACACCATATATTTT. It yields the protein CASSVMTGAGNTIYF.